The rows below give T cell receptor beta chains drawn from one sample of a study of beta chain features in type 1 diabetes. The method was immunoSEQ multiplex PCR; TCRdb's version includes in-frame clones alone and lacks a portion of them. In the table there are just under 150,000 clones, around an eighth of which are singletons. Sequencing was performed on central memory CD4+ T cells from blood. All receptors come from a man between 18 and 29 years old with type 1 diabetes. CDR3s leave out the opening cysteine and the closing phenylalanine or tryptophan. A D gene is named only where the DNA matches it firmly. Only part of the rows carry a size: once, few, many, or a class if the clone is expanded.

D gene: NA; clone size: few; V gene: TRBV10-3; J gene: TRBJ2-5; CDR3 protein: ATEGVGAQPRTQY
D gene: NA; clone size: NA; V gene: TRBV7-9; J gene: TRBJ2-3; CDR3 protein: ASSLAGSTDTQY
D gene: NA; clone size: NA; V gene: TRBV18; J gene: TRBJ1-5; CDR3 protein: ASSSWTDQPQH
D gene: NA; clone size: NA; V gene: TRBV28; J gene: TRBJ2-3; CDR3 protein: ASSRQVADTQY
D gene: TRBD1; clone size: NA; V gene: TRBV6-5; J gene: TRBJ2-7; CDR3 protein: ASSYNKDRGTYEQY
D gene: NA; clone size: NA; V gene: TRBV7-2; J gene: TRBJ1-2; CDR3 protein: ASSLVSGPSHYT
D gene: TRBD2; clone size: NA; V gene: TRBV6-5; J gene: TRBJ2-7; CDR3 protein: ASSYSLAGTYEQY
D gene: NA; clone size: NA; V gene: TRBV19; J gene: TRBJ1-1; CDR3 protein: ASSIGLPTEAF
D gene: TRBD2; clone size: NA; V gene: TRBV11-3; J gene: TRBJ2-5; CDR3 protein: ASSLIRTSGEGETQY
D gene: TRBD2; clone size: NA; V gene: TRBV10-3; J gene: TRBJ2-3; CDR3 protein: AISESGLAGGDTQY
D gene: TRBD1; clone size: few; V gene: TRBV14; J gene: TRBJ1-2; CDR3 protein: ASSLTDRVGGYT
D gene: NA; clone size: few; V gene: TRBV7-2; J gene: TRBJ1-1; CDR3 protein: ASSSGSINTEAF
D gene: NA; clone size: NA; V gene: TRBV5-1; J gene: TRBJ1-1; CDR3 protein: ASSVEGNTEAF
D gene: TRBD2; clone size: few; V gene: TRBV18; J gene: TRBJ2-3; CDR3 protein: ASSPAGGTDTQY
D gene: TRBD2; clone size: NA; V gene: TRBV2; J gene: TRBJ2-3; CDR3 protein: ASSEFSSGGKAD
D gene: NA; clone size: few; V gene: TRBV30; J gene: TRBJ1-2; CDR3 protein: AWGRRRGGYGYT
D gene: TRBD1; clone size: NA; V gene: TRBV30; J gene: TRBJ2-2; CDR3 protein: AWSASGTVPGELF
D gene: TRBD2; clone size: NA; V gene: TRBV7-9; J gene: TRBJ2-3; CDR3 protein: ASSRPGGVADTQY
D gene: NA; clone size: NA; V gene: TRBV7-2; J gene: TRBJ2-3; CDR3 protein: ASTQRRTDTQY
D gene: NA; clone size: NA; V gene: TRBV5-4; J gene: TRBJ1-4; CDR3 protein: ASSSGTSATNEKLF
D gene: TRBD1; clone size: NA; V gene: TRBV10-2; J gene: TRBJ2-5; CDR3 protein: ASSDPQGARETQY
D gene: TRBD1; clone size: many; V gene: TRBV30; J gene: TRBJ2-2; CDR3 protein: AWSGIEQGRLF
D gene: TRBD2; clone size: NA; V gene: TRBV28; J gene: TRBJ2-3; CDR3 protein: ASSLLAGGGDTQY
D gene: NA; clone size: NA; V gene: TRBV6-5; J gene: TRBJ1-1; CDR3 protein: ASSYSTRMAEAF
D gene: NA; clone size: many; V gene: TRBV4-1; J gene: TRBJ2-7; CDR3 protein: ASSQGRGGRDSYEQY
D gene: TRBD1; clone size: NA; V gene: TRBV4-2; J gene: TRBJ1-2; CDR3 protein: ASSQGTRGDGYT
D gene: TRBD2; clone size: few; V gene: TRBV5-1; J gene: TRBJ2-3; CDR3 protein: ASSLFLMSGAYTDTQY
D gene: TRBD1; clone size: few; V gene: TRBV2; J gene: TRBJ2-7; CDR3 protein: ASSEGDRGLYEQY
D gene: NA; clone size: few; V gene: TRBV7-9; J gene: TRBJ2-7; CDR3 protein: ASSLYQVGDYEQY
D gene: NA; clone size: few; V gene: TRBV5-5; J gene: TRBJ1-2; CDR3 protein: ASSSNGRPVSYT
D gene: NA; clone size: few; V gene: TRBV2; J gene: TRBJ2-3; CDR3 protein: ASSTRSGGTDTQY
D gene: TRBD1; clone size: NA; V gene: TRBV28; J gene: TRBJ1-6; CDR3 protein: ASSPRDRDNSPLH
D gene: TRBD2; clone size: NA; V gene: TRBV5-1; J gene: TRBJ2-1; CDR3 protein: ASSLEWTSGSDEQF
D gene: NA; clone size: few; V gene: TRBV4-1; J gene: TRBJ1-3; CDR3 protein: ASSQERAGGSGNTIY
D gene: NA; clone size: few; V gene: TRBV5-1; J gene: TRBJ2-5; CDR3 protein: ASSLALLPGETQY
D gene: TRBD2; clone size: NA; V gene: TRBV4-1; J gene: TRBJ2-2; CDR3 protein: ASSQGRGGTGELF
D gene: NA; clone size: NA; V gene: TRBV30; J gene: TRBJ1-2; CDR3 protein: AWSVHGDGGYT
D gene: NA; clone size: few; V gene: TRBV30; J gene: TRBJ1-1; CDR3 protein: AWRGVGMNTEAF
D gene: NA; clone size: NA; V gene: TRBV27; J gene: TRBJ2-2; CDR3 protein: ASSFNTGELF
D gene: NA; clone size: NA; V gene: TRBV20-1; J gene: TRBJ2-1; CDR3 protein: SELFGNEQF
D gene: TRBD1; clone size: few; V gene: TRBV4-1; J gene: TRBJ1-1; CDR3 protein: ASSQRRSGGTEAF
D gene: NA; clone size: many; V gene: TRBV19; J gene: TRBJ2-4; CDR3 protein: ASSIHRGAENIQY
D gene: TRBD2; clone size: NA; V gene: TRBV10-2; J gene: TRBJ2-1; CDR3 protein: ASSELADSYNEQF
D gene: TRBD1; clone size: NA; V gene: TRBV7-9; J gene: TRBJ1-2; CDR3 protein: ASSSPTGGNYGYT
D gene: TRBD1; clone size: NA; V gene: TRBV4-1; J gene: TRBJ1-1; CDR3 protein: ASTPGQGYTEAF
D gene: NA; clone size: NA; V gene: TRBV18; J gene: TRBJ2-7; CDR3 protein: ASSPLLRTEQY